This T cell receptor (beta chain) was retrieved from a study of shared clonotypes between healthy human individuals. Points from the study as a whole: Clonotype sharing across a few donors was observed for 4% to 6.5% of naive CD4 clonotypes.

The CDR3 consists of 18 residues. CDR1 is SGHRS, CDR2 YFSETQ, per germline. V was trimmed by 0 bases and J by 0 bases, leaving 13 bases between them. Sequencing was performed with immunoSEQ multiplex PCR; in TCRdb, only in-frame clones are kept and a portion is missing. The table shows some 1 million clones, with around four fifths occurring only once. Concerning this clone itself: The antigen remains undetermined.

The sequence was obtained from a man younger than 35 in good health. This chain links TRBV5-1 with TRBJ2-6, with D possibly matching TRBD1 (7 bases). The specimen was memory CD4+ T cells sorted from blood. Noted subset: CD45RA-negative fraction. The CDR3 DNA follows: TGCGCCAGCAGCTTGGGCCAGGGGGGTAGCTCTGGGGCCAACGTCCTGACTTTC. Its translation is CASSLGQGGSSGANVLTF.